This T cell receptor (beta chain) comes out of a study of blood T cell repertoires in COVID-19. Trimming cost V 5 bases and J 7 bases, with 14 bases left between them. Per the germline V gene, CDR1 is SGHVS and CDR2 is FNYEAQ. CDR3 size: 13 residues. Profiling relied on immunoSEQ multiplex PCR, and the TCRdb table lists in-frame clones only, not all of them. The data contain around 140,000 clones, roughly 81% of them seen just once; the ten biggest clones take up 2.6%. This receptor was obtained from a human donor with acute or convalescent COVID-19. The donor label of this sample is uncertain. The V and J genes are TRBV7-6 and TRBJ1-1, with a possible D match to TRBD1 (6 bases). The specimen was peripheral blood. The CDR3 DNA is TGTGCCAGCAGCCTAGGACAGTTAAATGAAGCTTTCTTT. Translated, it gives CASSLGQLNEAFF.